The T cell receptor (beta chain) described here comes from a study of T-cell reconstitution after alpha-beta-depleted transplantation in children. The V end was cut by 6 bases, the J end by 7 bases, with 18 bases between. Per the germline V gene, CDR1 is DFQATT and CDR2 is SNEGSKA (reference sequence). The CDR3 totals 13 residues. The table lists this clonotype with many counts. Its antigen is as yet unknown. Unique molecular identifiers were incorporated into the prepared TCRbeta library. TCRdb independently ran MiXCR on the PCR reads; one entry per CDR3 protein. The profile covers approximately 170,000 distinct CDR3 sequences, with 11% appearing a single time and approximately 13% taken by the ten largest. Study-wide points: The study reportedly traced alpha-beta T cells about two months after transplant to several hundred expanded graft clones.

This clonotype was obtained from a boy aged 2 to 10 with acute myeloid leukemia, due to receive a stem cell transplant. This rearrangement joins TRBV20-1 to TRBJ1-1; D remains ambiguous. The specimen was PBMCs, collected before TCRalphabeta/CD19-depleted stem cell transplant. The CDR3 coding sequence is TGCAGTGCAACCGACTGGGAATCCAATGAAGCTTTCTTT. As protein: CSATDWESNEAFF.